These T cell receptor beta chains were read from a single sample in a study of OX40 agonist ivuxolimab in advanced cancers. TCRdb keeps only in-frame clones here, not all; method: immunoSEQ multiplex PCR. The sample has 20,000 to 25,000 clones; nearly 80% are singletons. Here the sequenced sample was CD4+ or CD8+ T cells sorted from blood, taken in a trial of the OX40 agonist ivuxolimab. Every receptor here comes from an adult with an advanced solid tumor such as melanoma, head and neck, liver or kidney cancer. CDR3s include the opening cysteine and the closing phenylalanine or tryptophan. A D gene is named only where the DNA matches it firmly. The size field is filled for only some rows; it gives once, few, many or a size class.

size,D,J,V,CDR3,DNA
.,.,TRBJ2-2,TRBV7-2,CASSGGTTNTGELFF,TGTGCCAGCAGCGGGGGGACGACGAACACCGGGGAGCTGTTTTTT
.,.,TRBJ2-5,TRBV7-2,CASSYRVQETQYF,TGTGCCAGCAGTTACAGGGTTCAAGAGACCCAGTACTTC
.,TRBD2,TRBJ2-1,TRBV4-2,CASSLEGLHNEQFF,TGTGCCAGCAGCCTAGAGGGACTACACAATGAGCAGTTCTTC
.,.,TRBJ1-2,TRBV5-1,CASSLARQGGGYTF,TGCGCCAGCAGCTTGGCTCGTCAGGGAGGTGGCTACACCTTC
.,.,TRBJ2-5,TRBV19,CASSMGLGTQYF,TGTGCCAGTAGTATGGGCCTGGGGACCCAGTACTTC
.,.,TRBJ1-1,TRBV9,CASSGETFQGLGTEAFF,TGTGCCAGCAGCGGCGAGACATTCCAGGGTCTGGGGACTGAAGCTTTCTTT
.,.,TRBJ2-5,TRBV27,CASSLVAQYF,TGTGCCAGCAGCCTGGTGGCCCAGTACTTC
.,.,TRBJ1-2,TRBV19,CASSEINYGYTF,TGTGCCAGTAGTGAGATCAACTATGGCTACACCTTC
.,.,TRBJ1-5,TRBV7-6,CASSPVGPNQPQHF,TGTGCCAGCAGCCCCGTGGGGCCGAATCAGCCCCAGCATTTT
few,.,TRBJ1-2,TRBV30,CACPGLYGYTF,TGTGCCTGTCCGGGACTATATGGCTACACCTTC
.,.,TRBJ1-2,TRBV6-4,CASRTPETSPYGYTF,TGTGCCAGCAGGACCCCCGAGACAAGCCCCTATGGCTACACCTTC
.,TRBD2,TRBJ2-7,TRBV7-2,CASSPSSGQAYEQYF,TGTGCCAGCAGCCCCTCTAGCGGGCAGGCCTACGAGCAGTACTTC
few,.,TRBJ1-4,TRBV19,CASRTLGVTNEKLFF,TGTGCCAGTAGGACCTTGGGAGTCACCAATGAAAAACTGTTTTTT
.,.,TRBJ1-1,TRBV28,CASSFVREVATEAFF,TGTGCCAGCAGTTTCGTCCGGGAGGTTGCCACTGAAGCTTTCTTT
.,.,TRBJ2-5,TRBV28,CASSLGRGARQETQYF,TGTGCCAGCAGTTTAGGTAGGGGGGCGCGGCAAGAGACCCAGTACTTC
few,.,TRBJ1-2,TRBV19,CASSTRDPGNGYTF,TGTGCCAGTAGTACCCGGGACCCGGGAAATGGCTACACCTTC
.,.,TRBJ2-3,TRBV5-6,CASSLFVGDTQYF,TGTGCCAGCAGCTTGTTCGTGGGAGATACGCAGTATTTT
.,.,TRBJ2-3,TRBV13,CASDFGGISTDTQYF,TGTGCCAGCGACTTTGGCGGGATCAGCACAGATACGCAGTATTTT
.,.,TRBJ1-6,TRBV2,CASSDRRRSSYNSPLHF,TGTGCCAGCAGTGATCGCCGGAGGAGCTCCTATAATTCACCCCTCCACTTT
.,TRBD1,TRBJ2-2,TRBV5-1,CASSSDRATGELFF,TGCGCCAGCAGCTCGGACAGGGCTACCGGGGAGCTGTTTTTT
.,.,TRBJ2-7,TRBV5-1,CASSLEIAVSYEQYF,TGCGCCAGCAGCTTGGAAATTGCAGTCTCCTACGAGCAGTACTTC
.,.,TRBJ2-1,TRBV7-2,CASSSSWTPHNEQFF,TGTGCCAGCAGCTCTTCTTGGACGCCTCACAATGAGCAGTTCTTC
.,.,TRBJ1-1,TRBV6-8,CASLDSLNTEAFF,TGTGCCAGCCTGGACAGCCTGAACACTGAAGCTTTCTTT
.,.,TRBJ1-6,TRBV25-1,CASSDPRIGIGSPLHF,TGTGCCAGCAGTGATCCCAGGATCGGGATCGGGTCACCCCTCCACTTT
.,.,TRBJ2-5,TRBV12-5,CASGLGTEETQYF,TGTGCTAGTGGCCTCGGGACGGAAGAGACCCAGTACTTC
few,TRBD2,TRBJ2-1,TRBV7-8,CASSLGLASSRNEQFF,TGTGCCAGCAGCTTAGGACTAGCAAGTAGTCGGAATGAGCAGTTCTTC
.,.,TRBJ2-7,TRBV29-1,CSVGQNSYEQYF,TGCAGCGTTGGCCAAAACTCCTACGAGCAGTACTTC
.,.,TRBJ1-6,TRBV7-2,CASSLTVNSPLHF,TGTGCCAGCAGCCTGACAGTTAATTCACCCCTCCACTTT
.,.,TRBJ1-2,TRBV6-5,CASSLVGDGYTF,TGTGCCAGCAGTTTGGTAGGGGATGGCTACACCTTC
.,.,TRBJ2-7,TRBV29-1,CSVGIGYSPYEQYF,TGCAGCGTTGGTATTGGCTACAGTCCCTACGAGCAGTACTTC
.,TRBD1,TRBJ2-6,TRBV28,CASSQTGGESPGANVLTF,TGTGCCAGCAGTCAGACAGGGGGCGAGTCCCCCGGGGCCAACGTCCTGACTTTC
.,.,TRBJ2-7,TRBV4-3,CASKGTLKVNEQYF,TGCGCCAGCAAAGGGACATTAAAAGTCAACGAGCAGTACTTC
.,.,TRBJ2-2,TRBV7-7,CASSTAGLTGELFF,TGTGCCAGCAGCACTGCGGGGCTCACTGGGGAGCTGTTTTTT
.,TRBD1,TRBJ1-1,TRBV20-1,CCPQGGSEAFF,TGCTGCCCGCAGGGGGGGTCTGAAGCTTTCTTT
.,TRBD1,TRBJ1-5,TRBV2,CASSGQGTRNQPQHF,TGTGCCAGCAGTGGACAGGGAACGAGGAATCAGCCCCAGCATTTT
.,.,TRBJ2-7,TRBV5-1,CASSRGGSYEQYF,TGCGCCAGCAGCCGGGGAGGCTCCTACGAGCAGTACTTC
.,TRBD1,TRBJ1-2,TRBV5-8,CASSPGQGNYGYTF,TGTGCCAGCAGCCCCGGACAGGGTAACTATGGCTACACCTTC
.,.,TRBJ1-2,TRBV19,CATLEGFGYGYTF,TGTGCCACCCTAGAGGGTTTTGGCTATGGCTACACCTTC
.,.,TRBJ2-2,TRBV30,CAWSVLAGDTGELFF,TGTGCCTGGAGTGTACTAGCTGGAGACACCGGGGAGCTGTTTTTT
.,.,TRBJ1-2,TRBV19,CASTPEGYGYTF,TGTGCCAGTACCCCGGAGGGGTATGGCTACACCTTC
.,.,TRBJ2-2,TRBV6-4,CASSKGDTGELFF,TGTGCCAGCAGCAAAGGGGACACCGGGGAGCTGTTTTTT
.,.,TRBJ2-7,TRBV9,CASSAYDSLSLGYEQYF,TGTGCCAGCAGCGCTTACGACAGTTTAAGTTTAGGCTACGAGCAGTACTTC
.,TRBD1,TRBJ1-1,TRBV29-1,CSALNPRDRIGAEAFF,TGCAGCGCCTTGAATCCCAGGGACAGAATTGGGGCTGAAGCTTTCTTT
.,TRBD1,TRBJ1-1,TRBV6-1,CASSEWTGDTEAFF,TGTGCCAGCAGTGAATGGACAGGGGACACTGAAGCTTTCTTT
.,TRBD2,TRBJ2-5,TRBV7-2,CASSRNSGGTRKETQYF,TGTGCCAGCAGCCGAAATAGCGGGGGGACAAGAAAAGAGACCCAGTACTTC